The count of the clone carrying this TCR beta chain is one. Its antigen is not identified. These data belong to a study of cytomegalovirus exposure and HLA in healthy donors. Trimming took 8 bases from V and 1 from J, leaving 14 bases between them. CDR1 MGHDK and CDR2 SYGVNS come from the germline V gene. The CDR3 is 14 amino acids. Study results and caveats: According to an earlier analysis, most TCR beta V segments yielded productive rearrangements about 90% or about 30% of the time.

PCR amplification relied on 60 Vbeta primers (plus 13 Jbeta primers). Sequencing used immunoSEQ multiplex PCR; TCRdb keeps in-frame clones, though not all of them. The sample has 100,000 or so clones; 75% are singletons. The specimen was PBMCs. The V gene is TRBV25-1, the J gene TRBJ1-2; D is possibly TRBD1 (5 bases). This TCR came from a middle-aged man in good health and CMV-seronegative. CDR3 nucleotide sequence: TGTGCCAGCGGAGGGGACGCTGATAACTATGGCTACACCTTC. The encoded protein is CASGGDADNYGYTF.